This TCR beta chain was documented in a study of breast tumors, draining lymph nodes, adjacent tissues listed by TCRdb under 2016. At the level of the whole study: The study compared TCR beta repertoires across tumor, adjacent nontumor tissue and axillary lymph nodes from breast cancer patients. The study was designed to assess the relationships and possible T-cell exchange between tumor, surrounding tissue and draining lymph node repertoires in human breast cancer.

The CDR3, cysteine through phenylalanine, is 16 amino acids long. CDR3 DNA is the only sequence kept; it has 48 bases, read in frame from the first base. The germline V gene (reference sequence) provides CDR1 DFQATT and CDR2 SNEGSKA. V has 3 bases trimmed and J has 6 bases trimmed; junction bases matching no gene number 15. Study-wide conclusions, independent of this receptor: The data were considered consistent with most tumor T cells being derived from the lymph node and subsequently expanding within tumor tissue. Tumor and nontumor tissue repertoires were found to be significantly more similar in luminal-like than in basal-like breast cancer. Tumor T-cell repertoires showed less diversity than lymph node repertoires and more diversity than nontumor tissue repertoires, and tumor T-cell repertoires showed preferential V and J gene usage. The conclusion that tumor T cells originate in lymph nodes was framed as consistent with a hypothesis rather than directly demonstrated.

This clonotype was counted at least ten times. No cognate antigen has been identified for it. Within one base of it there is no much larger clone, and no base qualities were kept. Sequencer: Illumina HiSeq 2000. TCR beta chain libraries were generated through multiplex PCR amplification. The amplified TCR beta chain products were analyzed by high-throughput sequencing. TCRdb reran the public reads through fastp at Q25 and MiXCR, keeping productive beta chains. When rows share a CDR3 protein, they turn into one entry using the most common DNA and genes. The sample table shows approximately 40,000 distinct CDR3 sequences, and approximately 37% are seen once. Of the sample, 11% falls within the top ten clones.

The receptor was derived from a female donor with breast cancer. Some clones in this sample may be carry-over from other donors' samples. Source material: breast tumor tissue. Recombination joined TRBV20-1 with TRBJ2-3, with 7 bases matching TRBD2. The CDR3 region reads CSASVGGAGVADTQYF. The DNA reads TGCAGTGCTAGTGTGGGTGGCGCGGGAGTAGCCGATACGCAGTATTTT.